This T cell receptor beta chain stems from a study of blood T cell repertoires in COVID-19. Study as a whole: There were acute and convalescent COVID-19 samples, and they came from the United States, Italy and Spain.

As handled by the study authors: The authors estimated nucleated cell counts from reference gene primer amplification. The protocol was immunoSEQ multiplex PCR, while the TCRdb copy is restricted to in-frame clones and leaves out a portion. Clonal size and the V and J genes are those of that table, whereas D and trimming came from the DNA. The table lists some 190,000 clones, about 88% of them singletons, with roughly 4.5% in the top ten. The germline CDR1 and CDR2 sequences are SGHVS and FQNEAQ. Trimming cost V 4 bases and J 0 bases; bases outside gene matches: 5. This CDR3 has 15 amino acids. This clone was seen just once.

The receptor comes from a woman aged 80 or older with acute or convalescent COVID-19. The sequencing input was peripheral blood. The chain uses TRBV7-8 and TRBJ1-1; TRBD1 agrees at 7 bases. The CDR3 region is CASSSYGTVNTEAFF. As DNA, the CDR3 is TGTGCCAGCAGCTCATACGGGACAGTGAACACTGAAGCTTTCTTT.